This TCR beta chain came from a study of radiation and T cells in renal cell carcinoma. About this clone: What it recognizes is unknown.

Regarding time point: blood 4 weeks post-SBRT, at nephrectomy. The treatment here: 15 Gy SBRT to primary tumor, nephrectomy 4 weeks later. The table came from immunoSEQ multiplex PCR; TCRdb's copy has only in-frame clones and leaves some out. Of about 100,000 clones detected, 65% to 90% appear once; the ten largest clones hold 6% to 9%. CDR1 is SGHDN and CDR2 is FVKESK in the germline V gene. The trim removed 5 bases at V and 2 bases at J, leaving 8 bases unmatched. The CDR3 runs 15 residues. Findings of the study overall: Top tumor clonotypes rose in blood 2 weeks post-radiation, then contracted.

The chain uses TRBV14 and TRBJ2-7; TRBD1 matches at 8 bases. This clonotype originated in a man aged 60 to 75 with renal cell carcinoma. Here the sequenced sample was blood, taken from a patient whose treatment included radiotherapy and nephrectomy. The chain's CDR3 is CASSTLGQGTYEQYF. DNA of the CDR3: TGTGCCAGCAGCACTTTAGGACAGGGAACCTACGAGCAGTACTTC.